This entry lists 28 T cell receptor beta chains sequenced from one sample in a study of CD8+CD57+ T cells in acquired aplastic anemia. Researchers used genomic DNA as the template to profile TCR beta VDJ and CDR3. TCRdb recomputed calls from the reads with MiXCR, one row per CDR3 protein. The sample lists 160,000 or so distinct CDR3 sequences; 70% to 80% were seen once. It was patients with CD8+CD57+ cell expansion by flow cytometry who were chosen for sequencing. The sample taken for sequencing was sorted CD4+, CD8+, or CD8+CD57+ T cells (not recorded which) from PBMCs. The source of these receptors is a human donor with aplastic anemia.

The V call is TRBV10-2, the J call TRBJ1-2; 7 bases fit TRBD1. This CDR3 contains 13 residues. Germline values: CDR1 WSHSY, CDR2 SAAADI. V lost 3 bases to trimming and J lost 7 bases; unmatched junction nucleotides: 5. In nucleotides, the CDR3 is TGCGCCAGCAGTGAAAACACAGGGGTTGGCTACACCTTC. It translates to CASSENTGVGYTF.

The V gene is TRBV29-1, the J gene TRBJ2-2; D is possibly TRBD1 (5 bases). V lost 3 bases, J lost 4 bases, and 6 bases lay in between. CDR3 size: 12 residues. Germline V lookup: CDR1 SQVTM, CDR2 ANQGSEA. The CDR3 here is CSVDRATGELFF. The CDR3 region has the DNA TGCAGCGTTGACAGGGCCACCGGGGAGCTGTTTTTT.

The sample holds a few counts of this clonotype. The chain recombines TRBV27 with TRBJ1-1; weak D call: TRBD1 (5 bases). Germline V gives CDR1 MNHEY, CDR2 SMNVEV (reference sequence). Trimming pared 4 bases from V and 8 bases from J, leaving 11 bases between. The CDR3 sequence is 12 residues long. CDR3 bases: TGTGCCAGCAGTTCCTCAGGGTTGGAAGCTTTCTTT. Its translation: CASSSSGLEAFF.

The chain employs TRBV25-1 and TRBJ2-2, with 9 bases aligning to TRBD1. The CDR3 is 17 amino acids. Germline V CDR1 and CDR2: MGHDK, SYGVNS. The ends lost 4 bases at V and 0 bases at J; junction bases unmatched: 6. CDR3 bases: TGTGCCAGCAGTGCGCGACAGGGGGGTGCGAACACCGGGGAGCTGTTTTTT. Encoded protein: CASSARQGGANTGELFF.

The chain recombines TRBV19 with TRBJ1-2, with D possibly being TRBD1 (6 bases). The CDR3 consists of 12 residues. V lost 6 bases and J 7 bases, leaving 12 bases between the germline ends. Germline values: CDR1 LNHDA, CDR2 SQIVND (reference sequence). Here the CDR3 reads CASRRGVGGYTF. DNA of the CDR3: TGTGCCAGTAGGAGGGGGGTTGGTGGCTACACCTTC.

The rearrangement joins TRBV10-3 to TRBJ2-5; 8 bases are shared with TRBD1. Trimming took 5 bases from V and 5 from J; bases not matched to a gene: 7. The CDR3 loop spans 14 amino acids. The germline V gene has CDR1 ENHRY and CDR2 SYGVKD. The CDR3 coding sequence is TGTGCCATCAGTCAAACAGGGGGGCGGGAGACCCAGTACTTC. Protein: CAISQTGGRETQYF.

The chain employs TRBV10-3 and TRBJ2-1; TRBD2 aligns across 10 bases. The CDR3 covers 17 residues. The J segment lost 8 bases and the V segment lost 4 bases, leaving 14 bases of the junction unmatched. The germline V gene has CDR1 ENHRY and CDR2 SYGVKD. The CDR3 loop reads CAISATDGTSDWDEQFF. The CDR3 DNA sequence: TGTGCCATCAGTGCAACCGACGGGACTAGCGATTGGGATGAGCAGTTCTTC.

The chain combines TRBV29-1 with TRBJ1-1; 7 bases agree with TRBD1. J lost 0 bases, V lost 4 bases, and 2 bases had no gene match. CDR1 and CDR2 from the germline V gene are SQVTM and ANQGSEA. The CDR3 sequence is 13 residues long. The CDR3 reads CSVGGGVNTEAFF. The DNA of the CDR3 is TGCAGCGTTGGAGGGGGCGTGAACACTGAAGCTTTCTTT.

CDR3 residues: CSASGDRNEQFF. DNA for the CDR3: TGCAGTGCTAGTGGGGACCGCAATGAGCAGTTCTTC. The gene calls are TRBV20-1 and TRBJ2-1, with D perhaps being TRBD1 or TRBD2 (5 bases each). This CDR3 is 12 amino acids long. The germline V gene has CDR1 DFQATT and CDR2 SNEGSKA (reference sequence). The V gene lost 3 bases and the J gene lost 6 bases, with 9 bases spanning the gap.

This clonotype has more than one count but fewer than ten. Here the CDR3 reads CASSEAEGGEQYF. In nucleotides, the CDR3 is TGTGCCAGCAGTGAAGCTGAGGGTGGCGAGCAGTACTTC. The rearrangement links TRBV2 to TRBJ2-7; D may be TRBD2 (5 bases). Germline CDR1 is SNHLY and CDR2 is FYNNEI. Deletions cut 0 bases from V and 6 bases from J, with 9 bases between. The CDR3 totals 13 residues.

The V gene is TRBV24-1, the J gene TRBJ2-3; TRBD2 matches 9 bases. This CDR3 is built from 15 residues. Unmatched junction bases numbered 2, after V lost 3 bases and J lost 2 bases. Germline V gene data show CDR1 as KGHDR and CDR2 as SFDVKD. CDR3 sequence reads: CATSDPSGNTDTQYF. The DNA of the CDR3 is TGTGCCACCAGTGATCCTAGCGGGAACACAGATACGCAGTATTTT.

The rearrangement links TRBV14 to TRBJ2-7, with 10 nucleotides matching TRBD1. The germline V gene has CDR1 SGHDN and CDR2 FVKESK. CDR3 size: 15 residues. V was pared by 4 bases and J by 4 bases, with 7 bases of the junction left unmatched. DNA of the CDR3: TGTGCCAGCAGCCCGGGACAGGGGCGGCGATACGAGCAGTACTTC. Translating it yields CASSPGQGRRYEQYF.

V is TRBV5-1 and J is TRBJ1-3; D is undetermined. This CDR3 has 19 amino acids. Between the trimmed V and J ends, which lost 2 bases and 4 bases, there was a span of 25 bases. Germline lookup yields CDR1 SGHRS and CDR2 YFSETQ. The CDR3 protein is CASSFLPPGAALIGNTIYF. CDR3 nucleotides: TGCGCCAGCAGCTTCCTACCTCCGGGAGCTGCCTTGATAGGAAACACCATATATTTT.

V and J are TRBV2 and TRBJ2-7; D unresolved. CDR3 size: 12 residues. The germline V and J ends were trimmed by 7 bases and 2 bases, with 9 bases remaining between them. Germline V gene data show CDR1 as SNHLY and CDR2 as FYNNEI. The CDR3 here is CASTTPTYEQYF. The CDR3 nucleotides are TGTGCCAGCACGACACCTACCTACGAGCAGTACTTC.

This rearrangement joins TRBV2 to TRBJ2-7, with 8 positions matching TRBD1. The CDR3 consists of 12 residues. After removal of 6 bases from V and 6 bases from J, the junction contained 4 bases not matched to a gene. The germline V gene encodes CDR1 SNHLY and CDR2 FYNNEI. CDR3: CASRQGGGEQYF. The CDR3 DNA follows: TGTGCCAGCAGACAGGGGGGAGGCGAGCAGTACTTC.

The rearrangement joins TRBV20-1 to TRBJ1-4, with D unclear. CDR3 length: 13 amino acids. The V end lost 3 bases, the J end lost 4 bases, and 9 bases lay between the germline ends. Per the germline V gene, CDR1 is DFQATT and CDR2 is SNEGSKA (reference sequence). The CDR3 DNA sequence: TGCAGTGCTAGTGCGCTGGTTAATGAAAAACTGTTTTTT. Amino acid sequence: CSASALVNEKLFF.

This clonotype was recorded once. CDR3 sequence: CASSLWQDTYEQYF. The CDR3 DNA reads as TGTGCCAGCAGCTTGTGGCAGGACACCTACGAGCAGTACTTC. The V and J genes are TRBV7-2 and TRBJ2-7; tentatively, D is TRBD1 (5 bases). CDR3 length equals 14 residues. Germline assignment: CDR1 SGHTA and CDR2 FQGNSA. Trimming removed 3 bases at V and 2 bases at J, with 11 bases between.

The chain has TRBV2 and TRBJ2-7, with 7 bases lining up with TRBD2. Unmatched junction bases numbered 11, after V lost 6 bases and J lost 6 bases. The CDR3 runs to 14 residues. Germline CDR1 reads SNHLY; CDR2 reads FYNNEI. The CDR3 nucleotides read TGTGCCAGCAGAATTTCGACTAGCCCGGGCGAGCAGTACTTC. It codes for CASRISTSPGEQYF.

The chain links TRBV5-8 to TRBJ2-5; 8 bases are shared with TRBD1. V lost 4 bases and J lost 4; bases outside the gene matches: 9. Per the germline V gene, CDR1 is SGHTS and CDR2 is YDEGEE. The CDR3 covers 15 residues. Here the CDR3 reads CASSIGQGSGETQYF. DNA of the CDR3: TGTGCCAGCAGCATAGGACAGGGTTCGGGAGAGACCCAGTACTTC.

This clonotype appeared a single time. In DNA form, the CDR3 reads TGCGCCAGCAGCCAAGGCCAGACAGGTGAAGCTTTCTTT. Translating gives CASSQGQTGEAFF. The V and J genes are TRBV4-1 and TRBJ1-1, with D possibly matching TRBD1 (6 bases). The CDR3 runs 13 residues. V was trimmed by 1 base and J by 7 bases, leaving 10 bases between them. In germline, CDR1 is MGHRA, CDR2 YSYEKL.

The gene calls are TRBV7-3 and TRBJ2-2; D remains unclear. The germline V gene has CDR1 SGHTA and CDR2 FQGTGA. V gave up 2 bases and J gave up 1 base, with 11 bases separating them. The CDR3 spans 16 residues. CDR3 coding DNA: TGTGCCAGCAGCTTATCTGGGGTTAGGAACACCGGGGAGCTGTTTTTT. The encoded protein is CASSLSGVRNTGELFF.

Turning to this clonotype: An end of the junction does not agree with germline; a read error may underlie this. CDR3 DNA sequence: TGCGCCAGCAGGGAGATGACTGGAAACACCATATATTTT. It specifies CASREMTGNTIYF. The chain carries TRBV5-4 and TRBJ1-3, with a possible D match to TRBD1 (5 bases). This CDR3 is built from 13 residues. The V gene's germline CDR1 is SGHNT and CDR2 YYREEE (reference sequence).

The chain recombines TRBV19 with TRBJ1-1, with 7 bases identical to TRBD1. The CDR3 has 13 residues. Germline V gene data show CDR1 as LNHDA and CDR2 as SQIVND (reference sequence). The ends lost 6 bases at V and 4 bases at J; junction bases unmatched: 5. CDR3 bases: TGTGCCAGTAGCCTCAGACAGGGCACTGAAGCTTTCTTT. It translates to CASSLRQGTEAFF.

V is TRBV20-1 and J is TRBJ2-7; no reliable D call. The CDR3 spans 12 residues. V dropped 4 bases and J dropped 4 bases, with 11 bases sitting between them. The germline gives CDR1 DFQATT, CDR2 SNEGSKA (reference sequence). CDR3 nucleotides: TGCAGTGCTAATCCGCTGGGGTACGAGCAGTACTTC. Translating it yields CSANPLGYEQYF.

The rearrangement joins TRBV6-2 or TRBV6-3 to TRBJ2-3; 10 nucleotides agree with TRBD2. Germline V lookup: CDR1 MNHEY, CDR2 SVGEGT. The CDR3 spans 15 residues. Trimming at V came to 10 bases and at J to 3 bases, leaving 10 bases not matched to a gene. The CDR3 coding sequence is TGTGCCATTGGACTAGCGGCCCAAGAGACAGATACGCAGTATTTT. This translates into CAIGLAAQETDTQYF.

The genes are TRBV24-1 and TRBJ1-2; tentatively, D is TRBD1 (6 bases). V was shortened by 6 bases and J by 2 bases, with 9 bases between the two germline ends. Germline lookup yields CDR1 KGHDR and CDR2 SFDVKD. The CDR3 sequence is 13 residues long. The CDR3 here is CATSQGWNYGYTF. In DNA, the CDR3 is TGTGCCACCAGTCAGGGGTGGAACTATGGCTACACCTTC.

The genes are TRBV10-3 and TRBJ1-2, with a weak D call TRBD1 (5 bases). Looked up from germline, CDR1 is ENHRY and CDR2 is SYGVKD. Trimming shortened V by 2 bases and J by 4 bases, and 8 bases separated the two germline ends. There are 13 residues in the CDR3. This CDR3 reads CAISEAGSYGYTF. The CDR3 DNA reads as TGTGCCATCAGTGAGGCAGGGAGCTATGGCTACACCTTC.

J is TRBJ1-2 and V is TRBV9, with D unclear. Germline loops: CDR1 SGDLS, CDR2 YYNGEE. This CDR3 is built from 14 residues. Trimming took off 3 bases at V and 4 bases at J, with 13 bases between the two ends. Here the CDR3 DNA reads TGTGCCAGCAGCGAGCATGCAGGAGGCTATGGCTACACCTTC. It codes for CASSEHAGGYGYTF.